These 8 T cell receptor beta chains originate from one sample sequenced in a study of regulatory dendritic cells for organ transplantation. Profiling relied on immunoSEQ multiplex PCR, and the TCRdb table lists in-frame clones only, not all of them. The sample comprises 26,000 or so clones, roughly 80% of which are singletons, and about 0.1% rests with the top ten. Sequenced sample: naive CD4+ T cells from blood. Described subset: CD45RA+ naive T cells. These receptors were taken from a human donor in good health.

V usage is TRBV2 and J usage is TRBJ1-5; D possibly corresponds to TRBD1 (5 bases). Per the germline V gene, CDR1 is SNHLY and CDR2 is FYNNEI. V was clipped by 4 bases and J by 3 bases, with 16 bases between them. The CDR3 has 16 residues. CDR3 sequence (DNA): TGTGCCAGCAGTGTACAAGGGGTTGGCCTCAATCAGCCCCAGCATTTT. It is translated as CASSVQGVGLNQPQHF.

The chain links TRBV19 to TRBJ1-5; 8 nucleotides line up with TRBD1. With V trimmed by 7 bases and J by 1 base, 9 bases remained unmatched. This CDR3 is 16 amino acids long. Germline CDR1 and CDR2: LNHDA and SQIVND (reference sequence). The CDR3 bases are TGTGCCAGTAAACGGGGGCAGGGGGCGAGCAATCAGCCCCAGCATTTT. Translation: CASKRGQGASNQPQHF.

CDR3: CASRSGDAYEQYF. DNA of the CDR3: TGTGCCAGCAGGAGCGGGGACGCCTACGAGCAGTACTTC. J is TRBJ2-7 and V is TRBV6-1; 7 positions agree with TRBD2. V shed 6 bases and J 2 bases; nucleotides not matched to a gene: 4. The CDR3 totals 13 residues. Germline V CDR1 and CDR2: MNHNS, SASEGT.

V and J are TRBV6-5 and TRBJ1-5, with a possible D match to TRBD1 (5 bases). V lost 3 bases and J lost 4, with 13 bases in between. Germline values: CDR1 MNHEY, CDR2 SVGAGI. This CDR3 has 15 amino acids. CDR3 amino acids: CASSYTWGGNQPQHF. The CDR3 bases are TGTGCCAGCAGTTATACCTGGGGGGGGAATCAGCCCCAGCATTTT.

This chain uses TRBV5-1 with TRBJ2-2, with 7 bases aligning to TRBD2. With 6 bases clipped from V and 5 bases from J, the junction kept 10 bases outside the gene matches. Germline CDR1 SGHRS, CDR2 YFSETQ. This CDR3 has 15 amino acids. The CDR3 loop is CASNSGGSGTGELFF. As DNA, the CDR3 is TGCGCCAGCAATTCGGGGGGAAGTGGAACCGGGGAGCTGTTTTTT.

The chain couples TRBV10-3 to TRBJ1-2, with 9 bases matching TRBD1. J gave up 7 bases and V 11 bases, and 11 bases lay outside the gene matches. Germline V gene lookup returns CDR1 ENHRY and CDR2 SYGVKD. The CDR3 consists of 13 residues. The CDR3 loop is CASYTGTGFGYTF. The CDR3 nucleotides are TGTGCCTCTTACACCGGGACAGGGTTTGGCTACACCTTC.

The chain couples TRBV27 to TRBJ1-1, with 8 bases lining up with TRBD1. The CDR3 sequence is 14 residues long. The junction had 4 bases not matched to a gene; V was cut back by 6 bases and J by 1 base. Germline V gene lookup returns CDR1 MNHEY and CDR2 SMNVEV (reference sequence). Here the CDR3 DNA reads TGTGCCAGCAGCCCTGACAGGGGGAACACTGAAGCTTTCTTT. Translating gives CASSPDRGNTEAFF.

The V and J genes are TRBV7-9 and TRBJ2-6; D is undetermined. The CDR3 length is 14 residues. V was shortened by 5 bases and J by 4 bases, with 9 bases between the two germline ends. The germline CDR1 and CDR2 sequences are SEHNR and FQNEAQ (reference sequence). As DNA, the CDR3 is TGTGCCAGCAGCCCCCTTCCCGGGGCCAACGTCCTGACTTTC. Translating gives CASSPLPGANVLTF.